These 29 T cell receptor beta chains originate from one sample sequenced in a study of shared clonotypes between healthy human individuals. Some clones are missing from TCRdb's copy, which holds only in-frame ones; the method was immunoSEQ multiplex PCR. The table includes some 450,000 clones, around 77% detected once. The source material was PBMCs. The receptors derive from a woman in her forties in good health. Some clones in this sample may be carry-over from other donors' samples.

This chain joins TRBV2 and TRBJ2-5, with 7 positions matching TRBD2. Germline V gene sequence: CDR1 SNHLY, CDR2 FYNNEI. This CDR3 is built from 14 residues. Unmatched junction bases numbered 8, after V lost 8 bases and J lost 2 bases. CDR3 region: CASLLAVLQETQYF. The CDR3 DNA reads as TGTGCCAGCCTGCTAGCGGTTTTACAAGAGACCCAGTACTTC.

The chain joins TRBV19 to TRBJ1-2, with TRBD1 identical over 10 bases. This CDR3 is 12 amino acids long. Germline V gene data show CDR1 as LNHDA and CDR2 as SQIVND (reference sequence). Trimming cost V 4 bases and J 8 bases; bases outside gene matches: 1. This CDR3 reads CASSRTGGGYTF. In nucleotides, the CDR3 is TGTGCCAGTAGTAGGACAGGGGGAGGCTACACCTTC.

V gene TRBV23-1 combines with J gene TRBJ2-7, with D perhaps given as TRBD1 or TRBD2 (5 bases each). TRBV23-1 is assigned to the ORF class and has an uncertain function. Trimming stripped 3 bases from V and 2 bases from J, with 8 bases between. The CDR3 length is 13 residues. CDR3 nucleotides: TGCGCCAGCAGTCATGGGGGAACCTACGAGCAGTACTTC. Translated, it gives CASSHGGTYEQYF.

This rearrangement joins TRBV5-1 to TRBJ1-2, with D unresolved. Germline loops: CDR1 SGHRS, CDR2 YFSETQ. Trimming removed 6 bases at V and 10 bases at J, with 16 bases between. This CDR3 contains 12 residues. The CDR3 spells CASTEAGDFYTF. In DNA form, the CDR3 reads TGCGCCAGCACGGAGGCTGGGGATTTCTACACCTTC. The full variable domain, with the rest looked up from reference TRBV5-1 and TRBJ1-2, is KAGVTQTPRYLIKTRGQQVTLSCSPISGHRSVSWYQQTPGQGLQFLFEYFSETQRNKGNFPGRFSGRQFSNSRSEMNVSTLELGDSALYLCASTEAGDFYTFGSGTRLTVV.

This clone showed up just a few times. This chain joins TRBV29-1 and TRBJ2-3, with D perhaps TRBD1 (6 bases). There are 14 residues in the CDR3. V lost 3 bases to trimming and J lost 0 bases, with 10 bases between them. Germline-derived CDR1 and CDR2 are SQVTM and ANQGSEA. CDR3 in amino acids: CSVEGAGSTDTQYF. CDR3 nucleotide sequence: TGCAGCGTTGAGGGGGCAGGGAGCACAGATACGCAGTATTTT.

The chain has TRBV19 and TRBJ2-1, with D maybe TRBD2 (6 bases). This CDR3 spans 13 amino acids. Germline V gene sequence: CDR1 LNHDA, CDR2 SQIVND (reference sequence). V lost 2 bases and J 7 bases, leaving 9 bases between the germline ends. The CDR3 spells CASSISGPNEQFF. CDR3 nucleotide sequence: TGTGCCAGTAGTATAAGCGGGCCGAATGAGCAGTTCTTC. Drawing the rest from reference TRBV19 and TRBJ2-1, the complete variable domain is DGGITQSPKYLFRKEGQNVTLSCEQNLNHDAMYWYRQDPGQGLRLIYYSQIVNDFQKGDIAEGYSVSREKKESFPLTVTSAQKNPTAFYLCASSISGPNEQFFGPGTRLTVL.

In this sample, this clone turned up a few times. The chain uses TRBV2 and TRBJ2-7; possible D gene TRBD2, 5 bases. The CDR3 covers 11 residues. Trimming took off 6 bases at V and 11 bases at J, with 14 bases between the two ends. Per the germline V gene, CDR1 is SNHLY and CDR2 is FYNNEI. The CDR3 protein is CASSYDYVEYF. DNA of the CDR3: TGTGCCAGCAGCTATGACTACGTGGAGTACTTC.

The chain combines TRBV18 with TRBJ1-3; tentative D call: TRBD1 (6 bases). Germline V gene sequence: CDR1 KGHSH, CDR2 LQKENI. The CDR3 has 18 amino acids. V dropped 5 bases and J dropped 0 bases, with 20 bases sitting between them. CDR3 coding DNA: TGTGCCAGCTCATCGCGCCAATCAGACAGGATCTCTGGAAACACCATATATTTT. As protein: CASSSRQSDRISGNTIYF.

This clone was detected a few times. The V gene is TRBV29-1, the J gene TRBJ1-2; D gene uncertain. The CDR3 totals 12 residues. Trimming pared 2 bases from V and 4 bases from J, leaving 8 bases between. CDR1 is SQVTM, CDR2 ANQGSEA, per germline. The CDR3 bases are TGCAGCGTTGAATGGGGTAGCTATGGCTACACCTTC. Translating it yields CSVEWGSYGYTF.

The chain combines TRBV6-4 with TRBJ2-2, with D perhaps TRBD1 (6 bases). CDR1 and CDR2 from the germline V gene are MRHNA and SNTAGT. V gave up 2 bases and J gave up 7 bases, with 14 bases separating them. The CDR3 is 15 amino acids. The CDR3 protein is CASSDQGISGGELFF. Written as DNA, the CDR3 is TGTGCCAGCAGTGACCAGGGGATAAGTGGCGGGGAGCTGTTTTTT.

This clone has only a few counts. The DNA of the CDR3 is TGTGCCAGCAGTGAATATCCCCAGGGGGCGGATGAGCAGTACTTC. Encoded protein: CASSEYPQGADEQYF. The chain employs TRBV25-1 and TRBJ2-7; TRBD1 aligns across 8 bases. Germline CDR1 and CDR2: MGHDK and SYGVNS. Trimming at V came to 0 bases and at J to 7 bases, leaving 8 bases not matched to a gene. This CDR3 has 15 amino acids.

There are a few counts of this clone. The chain couples TRBV5-1 to TRBJ1-1; TRBD1 matches 9 bases. The CDR3 totals 14 residues. V was clipped by 4 bases and J by 6 bases; unmatched bases: 7. The germline CDR1 and CDR2 sequences are SGHRS and YFSETQ. CDR3 region: CASSMGQGFPEAFF. The CDR3, as DNA: TGCGCCAGCAGCATGGGACAGGGTTTCCCTGAAGCTTTCTTT.

The chain uses TRBV10-3 and TRBJ1-5, with D unclear. Germline CDR1 and CDR2: ENHRY and SYGVKD. The CDR3 extends over 15 amino acids. The germline V and J ends were trimmed by 0 bases and 1 base, with 7 bases remaining between them. CDR3 DNA: TGTGCCATCAGTGAGTCGACCGGGAGCAATCAGCCCCAGCATTTT. This gives the protein CAISESTGSNQPQHF.

Of note for this clone: Other DNA sequences within the sample encode an identical CDR3. The chain carries TRBV7-9 and TRBJ2-7, with D perhaps matching TRBD1 (7 bases). This CDR3 contains 15 residues. The germline CDR1 and CDR2 sequences are SEHNR and FQNEAQ (reference sequence). Trimming pared 4 bases from V and 4 bases from J, leaving 17 bases between. The DNA of the CDR3 is TGTGCCAGCAGCTCGCGGACAGGAGGGACATACGAGCAGTACTTC. This codes for CASSSRTGGTYEQYF.

The gene calls are TRBV5-4 and TRBJ2-7; 12 nucleotides line up with TRBD2. V trimming: 3 bases; J trimming: 5 bases; junction bases outside the gene matches: 9. This CDR3 contains 16 residues. CDR1 and CDR2 (germline): SGHNT, YYREEE (reference sequence). The CDR3 region is CASSSKLAGGNDEQYF. The CDR3 nucleotides are TGTGCCAGCAGCTCCAAACTAGCGGGAGGTAACGACGAGCAGTACTTC.

This chain connects TRBV9 to TRBJ2-1; 14 bases fit TRBD2. The CDR3 loop spans 21 amino acids. Germline values: CDR1 SGDLS, CDR2 YYNGEE. J was trimmed by 1 base and V by 4 bases; bases with no gene match: 16. CDR3 sequence reads: CASSLTPGTSGGRGSYNEQFF. The CDR3 region has the DNA TGTGCCAGCAGCCTCACCCCTGGGACTAGCGGGGGACGAGGTTCCTACAATGAGCAGTTCTTC.

V is TRBV5-6 and J is TRBJ1-5; D not certain. V gave up 0 bases and J gave up 0 bases, with 4 bases separating them. The CDR3 runs 14 residues. The germline V gene encodes CDR1 SGHDT and CDR2 YYEEEE. Here the CDR3 DNA reads TGTGCCAGCAGCTTGGACAGTAGCAATCAGCCCCAGCATTTT. It codes for CASSLDSSNQPQHF.

The V gene is TRBV12-5, the J gene TRBJ2-7, with TRBD1 identical over 7 bases. The CDR3 has 19 residues. Trimming removed 9 bases from V and 2 bases from J; junction bases left unmatched: 25. The V gene's germline CDR1 is LGHNT and CDR2 FRNRAP. The CDR3 bases are TGTGCTAGCGCTAACCACCGGGACAGAGAAGCCGGGGTCCCCTACGAGCAGTACTTC. Its protein is CASANHRDREAGVPYEQYF.

The chain employs TRBV4-3 and TRBJ2-4, with D unclear. The V and J ends lost 1 base and 13 bases respectively, with 14 bases between them. CDR3 length: 13 amino acids. Germline V CDR1 and CDR2: LGHNA, YSLEER. The CDR3 is CASSQGGSPLQYF. The DNA for the CDR3 is TGCGCCAGCAGCCAAGGGGGATCCCCGTTGCAGTACTTC.

This clone was picked up a small number of times. The chain couples TRBV6-6 to TRBJ2-7; tentative D call: TRBD1 (6 bases). The germline CDR1 and CDR2 sequences are MNHNY and SVGAGI (reference sequence). The CDR3 consists of 13 residues. V lost 6 bases and J lost 3, with 12 bases in between. The chain's CDR3 is CASSFGQFYEQYF. CDR3 in DNA: TGTGCCAGCAGCTTCGGACAGTTCTACGAGCAGTACTTC.

As for this clone: This sample includes further DNA sequences coding for the same CDR3. The chain uses TRBV7-6 and TRBJ2-1; 9 bases align to TRBD2. The CDR3 is made up of 15 amino acids. V lost 3 bases to trimming and J lost 0 bases; unmatched junction nucleotides: 0. From germline, CDR1 is SGHVS and CDR2 FNYEAQ. Here the CDR3 reads CASSFSGSSYNEQFF. In DNA form, the CDR3 reads TGTGCCAGCAGCTTTAGCGGGAGCTCCTACAATGAGCAGTTCTTC.

Points on this clone: A far larger clone is only one base removed, so a read error is likely. This chain links TRBV29-1 with TRBJ2-7, with D possibly being TRBD2 (7 bases). The J call may be in error: the DNA end matches TRBJ2-1 better. This CDR3 is 15 amino acids long. From germline, CDR1 is SQVTM and CDR2 ANQGSEA. CDR3: CSAGASGNNYNEQFF. CDR3 in DNA: TGCAGCGCAGGGGCTAGCGGAAACAACTACAATGAGCAGTTCTTC.

This clone was counted once. This sequence joins TRBV7-2 and TRBJ2-7; 7 nucleotides match TRBD1. The V gene's germline CDR1 is SGHTA and CDR2 FQGNSA. CDR3 size: 15 residues. Trimming cost V 1 base and J 1 base; bases outside gene matches: 4. The CDR3 reads CASSLGVGQSYEQYF. The DNA of the CDR3 is TGTGCCAGCAGCTTAGGCGTGGGACAGTCCTACGAGCAGTACTTC.

J is TRBJ2-7 and V is TRBV5-4, with TRBD1 matching 9 bases. Germline CDR1 SGHNT, CDR2 YYREEE (reference sequence). J was trimmed by 0 bases and V by 3 bases; bases with no gene match: 7. The CDR3 length is 16 residues. CDR3: CASSSDRGEASYEQYF. CDR3 nucleotide sequence: TGTGCCAGCAGCTCGGACAGGGGCGAGGCCTCCTACGAGCAGTACTTC.

The chain couples TRBV5-4 to TRBJ2-3; weak D call: TRBD1 (5 bases). The germline V gene encodes CDR1 SGHNT and CDR2 YYREEE (reference sequence). The CDR3 is 13 amino acids. Trimming left V 6 bases short and J 4 bases short, with 12 bases between. CDR3 in amino acids: CASNQGNPDTQYF. The CDR3, as DNA: TGTGCCAGCAACCAGGGAAACCCAGATACGCAGTATTTT.

This clone has only one observation. The rearrangement uses TRBV28 and TRBJ2-7; D is tentatively TRBD1 or TRBD2 (5 bases each). The V gene's germline CDR1 is MDHEN and CDR2 SYDVKM. The CDR3 spans 14 residues. The V end was cut by 6 bases, the J end by 2 bases, with 14 bases between. The CDR3 sequence is CASSLGVPTYEQYF. CDR3 in DNA: TGTGCCAGCAGCCTGGGGGTTCCCACCTACGAGCAGTACTTC.

The J gene is TRBJ2-2, the V gene TRBV6-5; D tentatively fits TRBD1 or TRBD2 (5 bases each). Trimming took 6 bases from V and 4 from J, leaving 9 bases between them. Germline V gives CDR1 MNHEY, CDR2 SVGAGI. The CDR3 length is 13 residues. The CDR3 region has the DNA TGTGCCAGCAGGTCAGGGAGCACCGGGGAGCTGTTTTTT. This encodes CASRSGSTGELFF.

This chain uses TRBV7-9 with TRBJ1-1; TRBD1 might be the D (6 bases). The V gene's germline CDR1 is SEHNR and CDR2 FQNEAQ (reference sequence). V was cut by 2 bases and J by 3 bases, with 10 bases left in between. The CDR3 sequence is 14 residues long. The CDR3: CASSLRGGDTEAFF. The CDR3 region has the DNA TGTGCCAGCAGCTTAAGGGGGGGAGACACTGAAGCTTTCTTT.

The chain combines TRBV18 with TRBJ2-7; the D gene is possibly TRBD1 (6 bases). Germline CDR1 reads KGHSH; CDR2 reads LQKENI. The CDR3 spans 15 residues. V was shortened by 2 bases and J by 6 bases, with 17 bases between the two germline ends. The CDR3 sequence: CASSPNTQGTVEQYF. The DNA of the CDR3 is TGTGCCAGCTCACCAAACACCCAGGGGACGGTCGAGCAGTACTTC.